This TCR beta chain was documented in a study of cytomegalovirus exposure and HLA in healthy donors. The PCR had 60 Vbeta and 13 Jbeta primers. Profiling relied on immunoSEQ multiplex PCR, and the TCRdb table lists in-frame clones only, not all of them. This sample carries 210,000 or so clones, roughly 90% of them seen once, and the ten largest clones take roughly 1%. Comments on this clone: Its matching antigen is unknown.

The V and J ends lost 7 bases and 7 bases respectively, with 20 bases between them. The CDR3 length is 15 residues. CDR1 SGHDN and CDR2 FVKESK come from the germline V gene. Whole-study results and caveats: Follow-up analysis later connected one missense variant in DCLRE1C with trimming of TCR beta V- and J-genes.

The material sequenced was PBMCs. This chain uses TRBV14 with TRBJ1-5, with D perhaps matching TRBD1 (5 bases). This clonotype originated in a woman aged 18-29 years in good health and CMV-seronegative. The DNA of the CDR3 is TGTGCCAGCACTCCAGGGCCCTGGCCAAGACAGCCCCAGCATTTT. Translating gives CASTPGPWPRQPQHF.